These 5 T cell receptor beta chains share one sample of origin, sequenced in a study of OX40 agonist ivuxolimab in advanced cancers. Measured with immunoSEQ multiplex PCR; TCRdb has only the in-frame clones, and not every one. The sample lists more than 65,000 clones; around four fifths were seen once. Sequences were derived from CD4+ or CD8+ T cells sorted from blood, sampled in a trial of the OX40 agonist ivuxolimab. These TCRs come from an adult with an advanced solid tumor such as melanoma, head and neck, liver or kidney cancer.

The rearrangement uses TRBV29-1 and TRBJ1-1, with a possible D match to TRBD1 (6 bases). CDR3 length equals 13 residues. Germline lookup yields CDR1 SQVTM and CDR2 ANQGSEA. Trimming stripped 4 bases from V and 4 bases from J, with 13 bases between. In DNA, the CDR3 is TGCAGCGTTGGCGAGGGGGGGGGCACTGAAGCTTTCTTT. This encodes CSVGEGGGTEAFF.

V usage is TRBV4-2 and J usage is TRBJ2-2, with 10 nucleotides matching TRBD2. CDR1 and CDR2 from the germline V gene are LGHNA and YNFKEQ. V gave up 2 bases and J gave up 3 bases; unmatched junction bases: 0. The CDR3 is made up of 15 amino acids. Here the CDR3 DNA reads TGTGCCAGCAGCCAACTAGCGGGGGACACCGGGGAGCTGTTTTTT. It yields the protein CASSQLAGDTGELFF.

V is TRBV5-1 and J is TRBJ1-1; TRBD1 aligns across 7 bases. CDR3 size: 13 residues. Germline V gene lookup returns CDR1 SGHRS and CDR2 YFSETQ. With V trimmed by 5 bases and J by 0 bases, 1 base remained unmatched. The CDR3 reads CASRQGLNTEAFF. The DNA for the CDR3 is TGCGCCAGCAGACAGGGGTTGAACACTGAAGCTTTCTTT.

This CDR3 is CASSGNRVMGQETQYF. The CDR3 DNA reads as TGTGCCAGCAGCGGCAACAGGGTGATGGGGCAAGAGACCCAGTACTTC. This chain joins TRBV7-2 and TRBJ2-5, with D perhaps matching TRBD1 (6 bases). The CDR3 spans 16 residues. Per germline, CDR1 SGHTA and CDR2 FQGNSA. V lost 5 bases and J lost 2, with 18 bases in between.

The chain recombines TRBV28 with TRBJ2-1, with D tentatively TRBD2 (6 bases). The CDR3 spans 17 residues. Trimming left V 1 base short and J 3 bases short, with 16 bases between. Germline V CDR1 and CDR2: MDHEN, SYDVKM. The CDR3 loop is CASSLSLGLASYNEQFF. Written as DNA, the CDR3 is TGTGCCAGCAGTTTATCTCTCGGGCTAGCGAGCTACAATGAGCAGTTCTTC. Using reference TRBV28 and TRBJ2-1 for the parts outside the CDR3, the full variable domain is DVKVTQSSRYLVKRTGEKVFLECVQDMDHENMFWYRQDPGLGLRLIYFSYDVKMKEKGDIPEGYSVSREKKERFSLILESASTNQTSMYLCASSLSLGLASYNEQFFGPGTRLTVL.